This T cell receptor (beta chain) was obtained from a study of identical twins (dated by TCRdb to 2016 to 2018). With respect to the entire study: To test whether fetal clonotypes persist, this study deep-sequenced TCR alpha and beta repertoires from monozygotic twins, from unrelated adults of various ages, and from cord blood. To rule out contamination, replicate twin experiments were performed at different times with different library preparation protocols. Study-wide conclusions, independent of this receptor: In beta out-of-frame sequences, excess twin sharing was weaker, because having fewer shared sequences lowered the signal-to-noise ratio. Abundant cord blood beta clonotypes carried fewer insertions; young adult naive repertoires showed a weaker similar trend, while memory repertoires showed none. Zero-insertion analyses could be partly confounded by invariant T cells such as MAIT and iNKT, though diverse VJ usage argued against such confounding for most clonotypes. Because the same donors could not be followed over many years, the conclusions relied on cross-sectional statistical analysis. Out-of-frame TCR alpha sharing in monozygotic twins was systematically underestimated by recombination models, whereas sharing between unrelated individuals was in agreement with the recombination models. Compared with coincidental sharing between unrelated individuals, out-of-frame TCR alpha sequences shared between twins showed an excess of sequences with low generation probability.

Every donor was a healthy Caucasian. The twin cohort comprised three pairs of female monozygotic twins, all aged roughly 18 to 29 years. Miltenyi CD45RO+ enrichment and human naive T-cell isolation kits were used to isolate memory (CD45RO+) and naive T cells from PBMC. A note on this clonotype: Its recognized antigen is unknown. The input lacks base qualities; no much larger clone sits a single base away.

Library generation was performed with 5' RACE. Sequenced on an Illumina HiSeq 2000. Template switching added a universal primer binding site, and the final cDNA carried a unique molecular identifier that allowed TCR cDNA molecules to be counted accurately. First-strand cDNA for TCR alpha and beta chains was synthesized from specific primers in the conserved constant-segment region. To control for contamination, each cDNA library was double barcoded with a SMART-Mk sample barcode plus Illumina barcodes. TruSeq adapter sequences, together with Illumina sample barcodes, were added in two successive PCR steps. The TCR alpha and beta cDNA libraries were sequenced on the Illumina HiSeq platform using custom primers. The source study handled its data this way. MiGEC was used to process raw reads and extract unique molecular identifiers, and MiXCR was used to find CDR3 positions. For each individual, recombination models were inferred using an EM algorithm with the repgenHMM and IGoR tools. The tcR package in R was used for shared clonotype analysis, with sharing normalized by the product of cloneset sizes. To study raw recombination free of thymic and clonal selection effects, out-of-frame nonproductive sequences were analyzed. In-frame beta chains were kept once TCRdb had trimmed the public reads at Q25 with fastp and called clones with MiXCR. When rows share a CDR3 protein, they turn into one entry using the most common DNA and genes. It is TCRdb's table, rather than the study itself, that gives the V and J calls and clone size. This sample lists about 220,000 distinct CDR3 sequences; about 7.5% were detected once. The ten top clones hold less than 2% of the sample.

From the cysteine through the phenylalanine, the CDR3 covers 19 amino acids. The read is trimmed to its CDR3 DNA, 57 bases read in frame from base 1. The junction shows trimming of 4 bases on V and 3 bases on J, and the gene matches do not reach 13 bases of it. CDR1 and CDR2 were assigned from the germline V gene as SGDLS and YYNGEE. The same data also contributed to another study, on yellow fever vaccine responses in identical twins. Per the second study: According to the authors, the vaccine-induced T cell response in identical twins seemed to be partly convergent and partly specific to each individual. In the study, vaccine-responding T cell clones were precisely tracked in identical twins.

This TCR came from a woman aged 18-29 years in good health. The sample comprised memory (CD45RO+) T cells sorted from blood. The cell subset or site label of this sample denotes: CD45RO+ enriched T cells. The chain is made from TRBV9 and TRBJ1-4, with TRBD1 identical over 12 junction bases. The CDR3 protein sequence reads: CASSTPGQGALAANEKLFF. The DNA sequence reads TGTGCCAGCAGCACACCGGGACAGGGGGCTCTGGCGGCTAATGAAAAACTGTTTTTT.